This note documents a single TCR beta chain sequence. Other DNA variants within this sample encode the same CDR3. The data originate from a study of cytomegalovirus exposure and HLA in healthy donors. Study overall: Previous work identified roughly 120 million unique TCR beta sequences from about 179 million T cells. Assignment to the Caucasian-associated ancestry cluster applied to around 76% of the approximately 360 genotyped donors.

Trimming took off 4 bases at V and 2 bases at J, with 3 bases between the two ends. There are 11 residues in the CDR3. The germline V gene encodes CDR1 SGHRS and CDR2 YFSETQ. 13 Jbeta primers and 60 Vbeta primers were used for the PCR. The repertoire was sequenced with immunoSEQ multiplex PCR; TCRdb's copy has only in-frame clones and lacks some. The sample data list tens of thousands of clones. This receptor was identified in a female donor in good health and CMV-seropositive. What was sequenced was PBMCs. The rearrangement uses TRBV5-1 and TRBJ2-5, with D unclear. CDR3 sequence (DNA): TGCGCCAGCAGCCTTCAAGAGACCCAGTACTTC. This encodes CASSLQETQYF.